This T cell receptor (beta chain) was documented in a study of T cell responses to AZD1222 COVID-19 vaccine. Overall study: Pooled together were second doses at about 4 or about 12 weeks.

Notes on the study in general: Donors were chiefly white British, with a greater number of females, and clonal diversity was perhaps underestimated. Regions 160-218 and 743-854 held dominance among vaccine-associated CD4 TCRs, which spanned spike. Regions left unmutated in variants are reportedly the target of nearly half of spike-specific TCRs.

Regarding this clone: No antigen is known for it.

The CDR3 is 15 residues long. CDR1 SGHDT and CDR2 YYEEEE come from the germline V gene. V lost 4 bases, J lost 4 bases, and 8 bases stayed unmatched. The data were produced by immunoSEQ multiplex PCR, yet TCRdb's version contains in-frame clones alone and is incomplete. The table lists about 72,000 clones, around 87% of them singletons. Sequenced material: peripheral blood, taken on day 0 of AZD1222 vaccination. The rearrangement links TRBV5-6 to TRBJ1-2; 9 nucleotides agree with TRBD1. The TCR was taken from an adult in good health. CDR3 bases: TGTGCCAGCAGCCACCGGGACAGGGAGGTCTATGGCTACACCTTC. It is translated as CASSHRDREVYGYTF.